At least ten counts were recorded for the clone carrying this TCR beta chain. Its target is unknown. From germline, CDR1 is SQVTM and CDR2 ANQGSEA. V lost 4 bases and J 7 bases, leaving 10 bases between the germline ends. The CDR3 covers 11 residues. Quantitative 5'-RACE with molecular barcodes was used to make the TCR beta libraries. In TCRdb, the 5' RACE reads were re-called with MiXCR into one record per CDR3 protein. The sample has 150,000 to 200,000 distinct CDR3 sequences, 15% to 20% seen once. The entry originates in a study of CD8 T cells in ankylosing spondylitis. Study-wide results and limits: Prior work had noted some motif variants in reactive arthritis blood and synovial fluid. The disease-linked clones had a CD8+ phenotype and low blood frequencies. From matched ankylosing spondylitis synovial fluid, disease-linked clones were reportedly recovered at significantly enriched levels.

This receptor was obtained from a male donor aged 5-29 years with ankylosing spondylitis or in good health (not recorded which). V and J are TRBV29-1 and TRBJ1-2; no firm D call. Specimen: blood, either unsorted or a sorted T cell fraction (not recorded which). CDR3 DNA: TGCAGCGTTGCAGGAGATGGTGGCTACACCTTC. It yields the protein CSVAGDGGYTF.